The next 23 T cell receptor beta chains were all read from a single sample in a study of cytomegalovirus exposure and HLA in healthy donors. The PCR ran on 60 Vbeta and 13 Jbeta primers. The assay was immunoSEQ multiplex PCR, and TCRdb's table has in-frame clones only and misses some. This sample yields over 120,000 clones, of which approximately 84% are seen a single time; about 1.5% belongs to the top ten. What was sequenced was PBMCs. The receptors originated from a young man in good health and CMV-seropositive.

V gene TRBV28 combines with J gene TRBJ2-7; possibly TRBD2 for D (5 bases). The CDR3 contains 13 residues. Germline CDR1 and CDR2: MDHEN and SYDVKM. Trimming removed 2 bases from V and 3 bases from J, with 8 bases in between. DNA for the CDR3: TGTGCCAGCAGTTTAGCGGGTTACTACGAGCAGTACTTC. It is translated as CASSLAGYYEQYF.

V gene TRBV7-2 combines with J gene TRBJ2-7; D remains unclear. The CDR3 has 14 amino acids. The ends were cut back, 1 base at V and 3 bases at J, with 10 bases in the middle. Germline-derived CDR1 and CDR2 are SGHTA and FQGNSA. The chain's CDR3 is CASSLGPGGYEQYF. The CDR3 DNA reads TGTGCCAGCAGCTTAGGGCCCGGCGGCTACGAGCAGTACTTC.

The genes are TRBV25-1 and TRBJ2-3; D might be TRBD2 (7 bases). This CDR3 has 16 amino acids. Trimming shortened V by 4 bases and J by 2 bases, and 16 bases separated the two germline ends. Germline V gene sequence: CDR1 MGHDK, CDR2 SYGVNS. The CDR3 sequence: CASSVGGGAFTDTQYF. Here the CDR3 DNA reads TGTGCCAGCAGTGTAGGTGGGGGGGCTTTCACAGATACGCAGTATTTT.

V and J are TRBV7-9 and TRBJ1-2; D gene unclear. Germline CDR1 SEHNR, CDR2 FQNEAQ (reference sequence). V was clipped by 0 bases and J by 7 bases, with 9 bases between them. The CDR3 has 13 amino acids. Here the CDR3 reads CASSLAAALGYTF. In DNA form, the CDR3 reads TGTGCCAGCAGCTTAGCGGCGGCCCTTGGCTACACCTTC.

The chain carries TRBV18 and TRBJ1-6; 8 bases are a match to TRBD1. J lost 8 bases, V lost 3 bases, and 0 bases had no gene match. Germline-derived CDR1 and CDR2 are KGHSH and LQKENI. The CDR3 consists of 13 residues. The CDR3 DNA sequence: TGTGCCAGCTCACCGACAGGGGATTCACCCCTCCACTTT. Its translation: CASSPTGDSPLHF.

The rearrangement uses TRBV5-1 and TRBJ2-1, with TRBD2 identical over 9 bases. The CDR3 length is 15 residues. The V gene end was trimmed by 2 bases and the J gene end by 6 bases; junction bases not matched to a gene: 6. CDR1 SGHRS and CDR2 YFSETQ come from the germline V gene. CDR3 nucleotides: TGCGCCAGCAGCTTATTAGCGGGGGAGGTCAATGAGCAGTTCTTC. Translation gives CASSLLAGEVNEQFF. Using reference TRBV5-1 and TRBJ2-1 for the parts outside the CDR3, the full variable domain is KAGVTQTPRYLIKTRGQQVTLSCSPISGHRSVSWYQQTPGQGLQFLFEYFSETQRNKGNFPGRFSGRQFSNSRSEMNVSTLELGDSALYLCASSLLAGEVNEQFFGPGTRLTVL.

The chain recombines TRBV7-9 with TRBJ2-3, with 14 bases matching TRBD2. The CDR3 runs to 13 residues. V gave up 7 bases and J gave up 12 bases; unmatched junction bases: 6. CDR1 is SEHNR, CDR2 FQNEAQ, per germline (reference sequence). CDR3 residues: CASTDGTSGRQYF. The CDR3 DNA reads TGTGCCAGCACCGATGGGACTAGCGGGAGACAGTATTTT.

The chain uses TRBV25-1 and TRBJ1-1; D call uncertain. This CDR3 is 11 amino acids long. Germline-derived CDR1 and CDR2 are MGHDK and SYGVNS. The ends were cut back, 2 bases at V and 11 bases at J, with 9 bases in the middle. In DNA, the CDR3 is TGTGCCAGCAGTGAAGACGGGAAGGCTTTCTTT. Translating gives CASSEDGKAFF.

The genes are TRBV5-6 and TRBJ2-1; 10 bases map to TRBD2. Germline lookup yields CDR1 SGHDT and CDR2 YYEEEE. The CDR3 is 16 residues long. V lost 3 bases and J lost 6; bases outside the gene matches: 9. The CDR3 sequence is CASSYPAGGPGNEQFF. The CDR3 nucleotides are TGTGCCAGCAGCTACCCAGCGGGAGGGCCCGGCAATGAGCAGTTCTTC.

This clone was picked up a small number of times. The chain couples TRBV19 to TRBJ1-5; D is undetermined. Looked up from germline, CDR1 is LNHDA and CDR2 is SQIVND (reference sequence). CDR3 size: 12 residues. The ends were cut back, 5 bases at V and 7 bases at J, with 9 bases in the middle. The CDR3 is CASSYSGQPQHF. CDR3 sequence (DNA): TGTGCCAGTAGTTACTCCGGGCAGCCCCAGCATTTT. The full variable domain, rest sourced from reference TRBV19 and TRBJ1-5, is DGGITQSPKYLFRKEGQNVTLSCEQNLNHDAMYWYRQDPGQGLRLIYYSQIVNDFQKGDIAEGYSVSREKKESFPLTVTSAQKNPTAFYLCASSYSGQPQHFGDGTRLSIL.

The chain has TRBV18 and TRBJ2-1; 11 nucleotides match TRBD2. The CDR3 runs to 15 residues. V shed 5 bases, J shed 4 bases, and the junction held 4 bases outside the gene matches. CDR1 KGHSH and CDR2 LQKENI come from the germline V gene. The CDR3 is CASSSTSGGYNEQFF. In DNA form, the CDR3 reads TGTGCCAGCTCATCAACTAGCGGGGGTTACAATGAGCAGTTCTTC.

The chain employs TRBV5-1 and TRBJ2-1, with D possibly matching TRBD2 (6 bases). The germline gives CDR1 SGHRS, CDR2 YFSETQ. The CDR3 covers 19 residues. The V gene lost 0 bases and the J gene lost 6 bases, with 25 bases spanning the gap. In DNA, the CDR3 is TGCGCCAGCAGCTTGGCGCTCTTAACTAGCTCGGGAAACAGCAATGAGCAGTTCTTC. It is translated as CASSLALLTSSGNSNEQFF.

This clone showed up just once. The genes are TRBV28 and TRBJ2-7; D may be TRBD1 (5 bases). CDR3 length: 12 amino acids. V lost 5 bases to trimming and J lost 12 bases, with 17 bases between them. Germline V lookup: CDR1 MDHEN, CDR2 SYDVKM. CDR3 loop: CASSPSQGLGYF. In nucleotides, the CDR3 is TGTGCCAGCAGTCCCTCCCAGGGCTTGGGGTACTTC. The full variable domain, in which reference TRBV28 and TRBJ2-7 provide the parts outside the CDR3, is DVKVTQSSRYLVKRTGEKVFLECVQDMDHENMFWYRQDPGLGLRLIYFSYDVKMKEKGDIPEGYSVSREKKERFSLILESASTNQTSMYLCASSPSQGLGYFGPGTRLTVT.

V is TRBV19 and J is TRBJ1-1; 8 nucleotides match TRBD1. V was pared by 7 bases and J by 0 bases, with 4 bases of the junction left unmatched. The CDR3 spans 14 residues. Per germline, CDR1 LNHDA and CDR2 SQIVND (reference sequence). CDR3 sequence (DNA): TGTGCCAGTACGACAGGGGTCATGAACACTGAAGCTTTCTTT. Amino acid sequence: CASTTGVMNTEAFF. The complete variable domain, with remaining parts taken from reference TRBV19 and TRBJ1-1, reads DGGITQSPKYLFRKEGQNVTLSCEQNLNHDAMYWYRQDPGQGLRLIYYSQIVNDFQKGDIAEGYSVSREKKESFPLTVTSAQKNPTAFYLCASTTGVMNTEAFFGQGTRLTVV.

The J gene is TRBJ1-1, the V gene TRBV29-1; a possible D gene is TRBD1 (6 bases). Trimming pared 4 bases from V and 11 bases from J, leaving 17 bases between. The CDR3 loop spans 12 amino acids. CDR1 is SQVTM and CDR2 is ANQGSEA in the germline V gene. The CDR3 DNA is TGCAGCGTTGGGGACATTAGTCGAACGGCTTTCTTT. Residues: CSVGDISRTAFF. Combining the CDR3 with reference TRBV29-1 and TRBJ1-1 gives the whole variable domain SAVISQKPSRDICQRGTSLTIQCQVDSQVTMMFWYRQQPGQSLTLIATANQGSEATYESGFVIDKFPISRPNLTFSTLTVSNMSPEDSSIYLCSVGDISRTAFFGQGTRLTVV.

J is TRBJ2-5 and V is TRBV29-1; 9 positions match TRBD1. Germline V gene sequence: CDR1 SQVTM, CDR2 ANQGSEA. The V segment lost 7 bases and the J segment 3 bases; nucleotides outside the gene matches: 3. The CDR3 loop spans 12 amino acids. CDR3 DNA: TGCAGCGGAGGACAGGGGAAAGAGACCCAGTACTTC. This gives the protein CSGGQGKETQYF.

This chain links TRBV28 with TRBJ2-7, with 8 bases matching TRBD1. CDR1 is MDHEN and CDR2 is SYDVKM in the germline V gene. This CDR3 has 15 residues. Trimming took 6 bases from V and 1 from J; bases not matched to a gene: 8. DNA of the CDR3: TGTGCCAGCAGCCCCTGGACAGGGAAGTCCTACGAGCAGTACTTC. It yields the protein CASSPWTGKSYEQYF. Combining the CDR3 with reference TRBV28 and TRBJ2-7 gives the whole variable domain DVKVTQSSRYLVKRTGEKVFLECVQDMDHENMFWYRQDPGLGLRLIYFSYDVKMKEKGDIPEGYSVSREKKERFSLILESASTNQTSMYLCASSPWTGKSYEQYFGPGTRLTVT.

The J gene is TRBJ2-3, the V gene TRBV7-2; 9 nucleotides match TRBD2. The CDR3 is 18 amino acids. Germline trimming cut 2 bases from V and 5 bases from J; bases unmatched to any gene: 14. CDR1 and CDR2 (germline): SGHTA, FQGNSA. In DNA form, the CDR3 reads TGTGCCAGCAGCTTATTTACCTCTAGCGGGGATAGGGGAGATACGCAGTATTTT. Encoded protein: CASSLFTSSGDRGDTQYF.

The V gene is TRBV9, the J gene TRBJ2-7; unclear D gene. The V gene lost 0 bases and the J gene lost 5 bases, with 9 bases spanning the gap. The CDR3 is 13 amino acids. Germline V gives CDR1 SGDLS, CDR2 YYNGEE. CDR3 sequence (DNA): TGTGCCAGCAGCGTAGCTCCAACTGACGAGCAGTACTTC. Protein: CASSVAPTDEQYF.

The chain recombines TRBV6-1 with TRBJ2-2, with D possibly being TRBD1 (6 bases). CDR3 length equals 15 residues. V lost 5 bases and J lost 2, with 12 bases in between. Germline V CDR1 and CDR2: MNHNS, SASEGT. CDR3 residues: CASSNVQGNTGELFF. Here the CDR3 DNA reads TGTGCCAGCAGTAATGTACAGGGAAACACCGGGGAGCTGTTTTTT.

J is TRBJ1-1 and V is TRBV28; TRBD1 matches 7 bases. J gave up 4 bases and V 7 bases, and 9 bases lay outside the gene matches. Germline V gene data show CDR1 as MDHEN and CDR2 as SYDVKM. This CDR3 has 14 amino acids. In DNA form, the CDR3 reads TGTGCCAGCACTCCAGGGGGGAAGGGCACTGAAGCTTTCTTT. Protein: CASTPGGKGTEAFF.

In DNA form, the CDR3 reads TGTGCCAGCAGCCAAGGAACGGGAGGGCCTTCCAATGAGCAGTTCTTC. Amino acids: CASSQGTGGPSNEQFF. The chain links TRBV4-2 to TRBJ2-1, with 8 nucleotides matching TRBD2. The junction had 8 bases not matched to a gene; V was cut back by 1 base and J by 6 bases. The CDR3 is made up of 16 amino acids. In germline, CDR1 is LGHNA, CDR2 YNFKEQ.

CDR3 sequence reads: CASSGTTNSPLHF. Here the CDR3 DNA reads TGTGCCAGCAGCGGGACAACTAATTCACCCCTCCACTTT. The V and J genes are TRBV7-9 and TRBJ1-6; perhaps TRBD1 as D (6 bases). V was trimmed by 5 bases and J by 6 bases, leaving 8 bases between them. The CDR3 extends over 13 amino acids. Germline assignment: CDR1 SEHNR and CDR2 FQNEAQ (reference sequence).